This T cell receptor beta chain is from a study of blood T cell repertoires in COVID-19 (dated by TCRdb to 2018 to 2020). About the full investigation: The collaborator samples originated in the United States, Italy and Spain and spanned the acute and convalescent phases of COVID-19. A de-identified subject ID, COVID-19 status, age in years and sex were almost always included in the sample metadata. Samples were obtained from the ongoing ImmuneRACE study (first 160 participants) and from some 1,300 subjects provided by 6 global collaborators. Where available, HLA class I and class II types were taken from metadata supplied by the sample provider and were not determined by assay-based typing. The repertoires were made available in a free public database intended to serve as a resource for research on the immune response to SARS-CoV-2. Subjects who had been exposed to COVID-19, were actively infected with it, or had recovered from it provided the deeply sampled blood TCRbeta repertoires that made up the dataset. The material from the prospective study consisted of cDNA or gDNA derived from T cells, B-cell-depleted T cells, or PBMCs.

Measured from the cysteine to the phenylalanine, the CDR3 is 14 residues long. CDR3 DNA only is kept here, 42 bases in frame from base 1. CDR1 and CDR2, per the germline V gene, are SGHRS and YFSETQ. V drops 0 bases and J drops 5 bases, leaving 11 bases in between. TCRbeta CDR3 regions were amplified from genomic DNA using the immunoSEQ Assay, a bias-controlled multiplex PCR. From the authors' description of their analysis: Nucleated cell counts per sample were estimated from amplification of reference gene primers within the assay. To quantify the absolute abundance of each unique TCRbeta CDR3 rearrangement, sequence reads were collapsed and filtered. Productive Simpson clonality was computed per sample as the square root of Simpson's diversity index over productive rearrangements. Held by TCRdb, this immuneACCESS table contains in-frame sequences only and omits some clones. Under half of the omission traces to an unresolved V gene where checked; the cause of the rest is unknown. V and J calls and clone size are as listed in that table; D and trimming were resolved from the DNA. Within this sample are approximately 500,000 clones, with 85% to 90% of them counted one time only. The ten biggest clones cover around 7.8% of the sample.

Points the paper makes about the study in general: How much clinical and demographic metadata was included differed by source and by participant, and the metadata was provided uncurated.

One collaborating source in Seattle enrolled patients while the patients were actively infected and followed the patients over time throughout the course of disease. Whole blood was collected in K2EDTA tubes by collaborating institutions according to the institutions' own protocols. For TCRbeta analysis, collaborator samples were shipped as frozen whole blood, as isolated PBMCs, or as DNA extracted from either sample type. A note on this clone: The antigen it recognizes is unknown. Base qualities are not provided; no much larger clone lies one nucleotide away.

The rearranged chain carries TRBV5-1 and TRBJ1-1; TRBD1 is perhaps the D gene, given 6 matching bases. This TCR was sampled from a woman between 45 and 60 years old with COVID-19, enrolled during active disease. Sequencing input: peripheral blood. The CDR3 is CASSLAGGRTEAFF. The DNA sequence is TGCGCCAGCAGCTTGGCCGGGGGGCGTACTGAAGCTTTCTTT.